This TCR beta chain was sequenced for a study of CD8 T cells in Susac syndrome. Study-wide results and caveats: The study conceded that its TCR sequencing and HLA analysis involved relatively few individuals. The study found that Susac CD8+ clonal expansion peaked in TEMRA cells and active patients.

This clonotype appeared once. The antigen is not known. Under recently defined diagnostic criteria, the patients with Susac syndrome qualified as having definite or probable disease. With random hexamers, about 0.5 to 1 ug RNA was reverse transcribed. Coverage of TCR beta CDR3 amplification by immunoSEQ multiplex PCR extended to 54 Vbeta and 13 Jbeta. TCRdb redid the calling of the immunoSEQ multiplex PCR reads with MiXCR, one entry per CDR3 protein. The sample shows about 130,000 distinct CDR3 sequences, approximately 95% of them seen only once. The TCR originated in a human donor with Susac syndrome. Sequencing was carried out using CD8+ T cells from PBMCs.

The CDR3 loop is CASSLLSGGLFF. The CDR3 DNA reads TGTGCCAGCAGCTTATTGTCAGGGGGGCTGTTTTTT. The chain couples TRBV11-2 to TRBJ1-4; 7 bases map to TRBD1. V gave up 2 bases and J gave up 14 bases; unmatched junction bases: 5. CDR1 and CDR2 from the germline V gene are SGHAT and FQNNGV. The CDR3 loop spans 12 amino acids. Combining the CDR3 with reference TRBV11-2 and TRBJ1-4 gives the whole variable domain EAGVAQSPRYKIIEKRQSVAFWCNPISGHATLYWYQQILGQGPKLLIQFQNNGVVDDSQLPKDRFSAERLKGVDSTLKIQPAKLEDSAVYLCASSLLSGGLFFGSGTQLSVL.